The rows below give T cell receptor beta chains drawn from one sample of a study of T cells in Graves' hyperthyroidism and ophthalmopathy. TCRdb re-called the multiplex PCR reads with MiXCR, one entry per CDR3 protein. The data contain hundreds of thousands of distinct CDR3 sequences, about 45% of them singletons. Sequenced material: peripheral blood or thyroid tissue (not recorded which). All receptors derive from a young woman with Graves' hyperthyroidism. Both conserved end residues are part of each CDR3. A D gene is named only where the DNA matches it firmly. Clone size is shown for a subset of rows, as once, few, many or a class of expanded clone.

clone_size: -; j_call: TRBJ1-2; v_call: TRBV7-9; d_call: -; cdr3_nt: TGTGCCAGCAGCTTCACCGATGGGGGCTACACCTTC; cdr3_aa: CASSFTDGGYTF
clone_size: few; j_call: TRBJ1-4; v_call: TRBV19; d_call: -; cdr3_nt: TGTGCCAGTAGTATAGATCGTATGGTTGAAAAACTGTTTTTT; cdr3_aa: CASSIDRMVEKLFF
clone_size: few; j_call: TRBJ1-5; v_call: TRBV10-3; d_call: TRBD1; cdr3_nt: TGTGCCATCAGTGAGAATGTAGGGGGCTTACAGCCCCAGCATTTT; cdr3_aa: CAISENVGGLQPQHF
clone_size: -; j_call: TRBJ2-7; v_call: TRBV14; d_call: TRBD2; cdr3_nt: TGTGCCAGCAGCCCCCCTAGCGGGAGCGGTTACGAGCAGTACTTC; cdr3_aa: CASSPPSGSGYEQYF
clone_size: -; j_call: TRBJ1-1; v_call: TRBV7-3; d_call: -; cdr3_nt: TGTGCCAGCAGCCTCCCACTGGGGCAGACGAAAAATGAAGCTTTCTTT; cdr3_aa: CASSLPLGQTKNEAFF
clone_size: -; j_call: TRBJ1-1; v_call: TRBV29-1; d_call: -; cdr3_nt: TGCAGCGTTGATGGGGGGACGGTGAACACTGAAGCTTTCTTT; cdr3_aa: CSVDGGTVNTEAFF
clone_size: -; j_call: TRBJ2-5; v_call: TRBV25-1; d_call: -; cdr3_nt: TGTGCCAGCACCCCAGGGAACCAAGAGACCCAGTACTTC; cdr3_aa: CASTPGNQETQYF
clone_size: -; j_call: TRBJ1-2; v_call: TRBV2; d_call: TRBD1; cdr3_nt: TGTGCCAGCAGCTCCCCAGGACAGGGAATTGGCTACACCTTC; cdr3_aa: CASSSPGQGIGYTF
clone_size: -; j_call: TRBJ1-1; v_call: TRBV7-9; d_call: -; cdr3_nt: TGTGCCAGCAGCCTTCCCAGGGGATCGGAGACTGAAGCTTTCTTT; cdr3_aa: CASSLPRGSETEAFF
clone_size: once; j_call: TRBJ1-4; v_call: TRBV10-3; d_call: -; cdr3_nt: TGTGCCATCAGTGACTATAGCGGGAGCGAAAAACTGTTTTTT; cdr3_aa: CAISDYSGSEKLFF
clone_size: few; j_call: TRBJ2-7; v_call: TRBV2; d_call: -; cdr3_nt: TGTGCCAGCATGAAGCTAGTTTCGGCGGAGCAGTACTTC; cdr3_aa: CASMKLVSAEQYF
clone_size: -; j_call: TRBJ1-4; v_call: TRBV19; d_call: -; cdr3_nt: TGTGCCAGTAGTTCCCGGATTCAGGGAATATCTAATGAAAAACTGTTTTTT; cdr3_aa: CASSSRIQGISNEKLFF
clone_size: -; j_call: TRBJ1-5; v_call: TRBV24-1; d_call: -; cdr3_nt: TGTGCCACCAGTGATGCGGGGCAGCCCCAGCATTTT; cdr3_aa: CATSDAGQPQHF
clone_size: -; j_call: TRBJ1-2; v_call: TRBV6-5; d_call: -; cdr3_nt: TGTGCCAGCAGTCCAGCTGAAGTTCGGGTACGGGGTGGCTACACCTTC; cdr3_aa: CASSPAEVRVRGGYTF
clone_size: many; j_call: TRBJ1-2; v_call: TRBV2; d_call: TRBD1; cdr3_nt: TGTGCCAGCACTAGGACAGGGTATGGCTACACCTTC; cdr3_aa: CASTRTGYGYTF
clone_size: -; j_call: TRBJ1-4; v_call: TRBV5-5; d_call: -; cdr3_nt: TGTGCCAGCAGCTTGATTGCAACTAATGAAAAACTGTTTTTT; cdr3_aa: CASSLIATNEKLFF
clone_size: many; j_call: TRBJ1-6; v_call: TRBV7-2; d_call: -; cdr3_nt: TGTGCCAGCAGCTTAGGGGACCGCTCACCCCTCCACTTT; cdr3_aa: CASSLGDRSPLHF
clone_size: -; j_call: TRBJ1-2; v_call: TRBV5-1; d_call: -; cdr3_nt: TGCGCCAGCAGCCGGGGGGGCAGAACTAACTATGGCTACACCTTC; cdr3_aa: CASSRGGRTNYGYTF
clone_size: -; j_call: TRBJ2-1; v_call: TRBV2; d_call: TRBD2; cdr3_nt: TGTGCCAGCAGTCCGGGACTAGCGCCCTACAATGAGCAGTTCTTC; cdr3_aa: CASSPGLAPYNEQFF
clone_size: many; j_call: TRBJ1-6; v_call: TRBV7-9; d_call: -; cdr3_nt: TGTGCCAGCAGCTTAGAGGGGCTTTCACCCCTCCACTTT; cdr3_aa: CASSLEGLSPLHF
clone_size: few; j_call: TRBJ1-1; v_call: TRBV29-1; d_call: -; cdr3_nt: TGCAGCGTTGCCGGCCCATTCATGAACACTGAAGCTTTCTTT; cdr3_aa: CSVAGPFMNTEAFF
clone_size: -; j_call: TRBJ2-2; v_call: TRBV2; d_call: -; cdr3_nt: TGTGCCAGCAGGGCCTCAAACACCGGGGAGCTGTTTTTT; cdr3_aa: CASRASNTGELFF
clone_size: -; j_call: TRBJ2-5; v_call: TRBV5-3; d_call: TRBD2; cdr3_nt: TGTGCTAGACGCGGGACTACCAAAGAGACCCAGTACTTC; cdr3_aa: CARRGTTKETQYF
clone_size: many; j_call: TRBJ1-2; v_call: TRBV29-1; d_call: -; cdr3_nt: TGCAGCGTTTTGTCTCCGGACAGCGGGGGCTACACCTTC; cdr3_aa: CSVLSPDSGGYTF
clone_size: -; j_call: TRBJ2-7; v_call: TRBV7-2; d_call: -; cdr3_nt: TGTGCCAGCAGCCCCCCAGAGGCGCAATTCCTCGAGCAGTACTTC; cdr3_aa: CASSPPEAQFLEQYF
clone_size: -; j_call: TRBJ1-6; v_call: TRBV11-1; d_call: TRBD1; cdr3_nt: TGTGCCAGCATGGGACAGGGAAATTCACCCCTCCACTTT; cdr3_aa: CASMGQGNSPLHF
clone_size: few; j_call: TRBJ1-1; v_call: TRBV2; d_call: -; cdr3_nt: TGTGCCAGCAGGGGCAGAGTTTCTTTCCAATTGACTTTCTTT; cdr3_aa: CASRGRVSFQLTFF
clone_size: -; j_call: TRBJ2-5; v_call: TRBV10-2; d_call: -; cdr3_nt: TGCGCCAGCAGTGAGTGGACCCAAGAGACCCAGTACTTC; cdr3_aa: CASSEWTQETQYF
clone_size: -; j_call: TRBJ1-1; v_call: TRBV7-4; d_call: -; cdr3_nt: TGTGCCAGCAGCTTTTGGGACCTACTTACGAACACTGAAGCTTTCTTT; cdr3_aa: CASSFWDLLTNTEAFF